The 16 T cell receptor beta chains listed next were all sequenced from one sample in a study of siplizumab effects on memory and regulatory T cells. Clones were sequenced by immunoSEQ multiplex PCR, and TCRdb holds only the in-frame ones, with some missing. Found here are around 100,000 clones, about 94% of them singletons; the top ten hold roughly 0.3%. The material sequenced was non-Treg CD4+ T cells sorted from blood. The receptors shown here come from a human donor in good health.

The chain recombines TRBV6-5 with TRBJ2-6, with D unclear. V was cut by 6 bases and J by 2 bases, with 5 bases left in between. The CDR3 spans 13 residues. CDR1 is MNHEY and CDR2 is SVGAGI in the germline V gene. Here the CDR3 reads CASREPGANVLTF. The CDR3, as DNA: TGTGCCAGCAGGGAGCCTGGGGCCAACGTCCTGACTTTC.

The CDR3 sequence is CATSRARTENTEAFF. The CDR3 DNA reads TGTGCCACCAGCAGAGCCCGGACAGAGAACACTGAAGCTTTCTTT. The chain couples TRBV15 to TRBJ1-1; D perhaps matches TRBD1 (6 bases). Germline V lookup: CDR1 LNHNV, CDR2 YYDKDF (reference sequence). The CDR3 has 15 amino acids. V gave up 1 base and J gave up 1 base, with 10 bases separating them.

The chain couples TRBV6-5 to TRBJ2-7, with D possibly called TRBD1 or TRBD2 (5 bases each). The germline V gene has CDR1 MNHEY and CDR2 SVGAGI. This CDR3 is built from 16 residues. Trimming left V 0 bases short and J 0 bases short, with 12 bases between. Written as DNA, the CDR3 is TGTGCCAGCAGTTACTCCACCGGGACGGCCTCCTACGAGCAGTACTTC. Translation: CASSYSTGTASYEQYF.

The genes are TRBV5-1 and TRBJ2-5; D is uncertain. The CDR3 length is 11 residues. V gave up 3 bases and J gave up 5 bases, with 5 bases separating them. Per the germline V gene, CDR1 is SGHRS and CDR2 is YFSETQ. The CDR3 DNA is TGCGCCAGCAGCTATCAGGAGACCCAGTACTTC. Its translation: CASSYQETQYF.

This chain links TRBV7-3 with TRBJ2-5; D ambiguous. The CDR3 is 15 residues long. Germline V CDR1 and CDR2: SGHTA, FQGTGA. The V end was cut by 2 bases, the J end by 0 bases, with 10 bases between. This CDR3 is CASSLGALNQETQYF. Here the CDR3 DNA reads TGTGCCAGCAGCTTAGGTGCACTGAACCAAGAGACCCAGTACTTC.

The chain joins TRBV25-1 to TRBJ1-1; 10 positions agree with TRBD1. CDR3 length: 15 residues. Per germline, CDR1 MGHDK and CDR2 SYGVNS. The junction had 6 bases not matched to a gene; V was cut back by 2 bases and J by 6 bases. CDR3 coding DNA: TGTGCCAGCAGTGAACCGACAGGGGGCTATGCTGAAGCTTTCTTT. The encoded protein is CASSEPTGGYAEAFF.

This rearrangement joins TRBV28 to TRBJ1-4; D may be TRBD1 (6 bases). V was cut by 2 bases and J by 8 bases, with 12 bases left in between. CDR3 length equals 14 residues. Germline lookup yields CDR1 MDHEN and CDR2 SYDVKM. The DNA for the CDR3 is TGTGCCAGCAGTTTACAGGGGAGGAGGGAAAAACTGTTTTTT. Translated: CASSLQGRREKLFF.

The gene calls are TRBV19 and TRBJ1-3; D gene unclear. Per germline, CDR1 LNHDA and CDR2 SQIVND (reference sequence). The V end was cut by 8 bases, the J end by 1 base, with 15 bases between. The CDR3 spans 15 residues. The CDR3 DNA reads TGTGCCAGTGGAGGGTACTTGGGGTCTGGAAACACCATATATTTT. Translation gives CASGGYLGSGNTIYF.

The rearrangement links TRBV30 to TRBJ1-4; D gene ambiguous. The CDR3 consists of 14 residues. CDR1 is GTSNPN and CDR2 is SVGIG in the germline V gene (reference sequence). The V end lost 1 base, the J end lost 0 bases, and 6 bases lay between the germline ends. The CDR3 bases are TGTGCCTGGAGTGCCGGATCAACTAATGAAAAACTGTTTTTT. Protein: CAWSAGSTNEKLFF.

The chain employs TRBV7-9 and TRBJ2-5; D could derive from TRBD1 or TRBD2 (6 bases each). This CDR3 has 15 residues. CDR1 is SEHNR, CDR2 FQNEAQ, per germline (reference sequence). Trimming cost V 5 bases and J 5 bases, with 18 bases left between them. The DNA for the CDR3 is TGTGCCAGCAGCAAAGCAGGCAGGGGAGGCGAGACCCAGTACTTC. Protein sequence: CASSKAGRGGETQYF.

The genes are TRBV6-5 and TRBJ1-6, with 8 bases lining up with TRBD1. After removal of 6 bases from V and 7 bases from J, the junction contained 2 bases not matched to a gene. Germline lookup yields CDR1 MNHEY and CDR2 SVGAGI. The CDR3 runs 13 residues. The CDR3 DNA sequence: TGTGCCAGCAGGGGACAGGCAAATTCACCCCTCCACTTT. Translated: CASRGQANSPLHF.

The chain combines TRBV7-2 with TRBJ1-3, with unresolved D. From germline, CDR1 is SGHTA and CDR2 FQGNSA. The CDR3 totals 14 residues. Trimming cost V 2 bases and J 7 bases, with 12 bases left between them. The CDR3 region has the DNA TGTGCCAGCAGCTTACTCGGTAGGGCCAACACCATATATTTT. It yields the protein CASSLLGRANTIYF.

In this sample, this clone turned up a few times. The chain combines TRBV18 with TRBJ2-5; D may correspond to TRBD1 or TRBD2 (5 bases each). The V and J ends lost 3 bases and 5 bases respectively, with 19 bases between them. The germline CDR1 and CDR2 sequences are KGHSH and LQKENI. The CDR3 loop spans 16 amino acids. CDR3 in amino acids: CASSPGALLGFETQYF. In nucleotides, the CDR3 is TGTGCCAGCTCACCCGGGGCCCTATTAGGGTTTGAGACCCAGTACTTC.

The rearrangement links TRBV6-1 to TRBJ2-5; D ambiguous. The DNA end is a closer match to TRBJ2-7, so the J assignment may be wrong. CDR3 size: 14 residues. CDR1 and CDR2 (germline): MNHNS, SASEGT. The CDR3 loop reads CASSPLTKSYEQYF. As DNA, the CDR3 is TGTGCCAGCTCCCCCTTGACCAAATCCTACGAGCAGTACTTC.

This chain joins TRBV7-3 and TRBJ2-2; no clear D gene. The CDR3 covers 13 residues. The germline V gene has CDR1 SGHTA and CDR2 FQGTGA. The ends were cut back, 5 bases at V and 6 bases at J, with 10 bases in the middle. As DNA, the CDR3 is TGTGCCAGCAGCGTAGTAGCCGCCGGGGAGCTGTTTTTT. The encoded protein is CASSVVAAGELFF.

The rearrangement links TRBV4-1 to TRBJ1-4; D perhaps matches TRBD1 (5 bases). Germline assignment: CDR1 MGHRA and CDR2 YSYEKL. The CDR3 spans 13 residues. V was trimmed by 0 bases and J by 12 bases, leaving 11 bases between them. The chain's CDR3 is CASSQDWPTELFF. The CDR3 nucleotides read TGCGCCAGCAGCCAAGATTGGCCGACAGAACTGTTTTTT.